In its sample, the clone carrying this TCR beta chain was seen a few times. Antigen specificity is unknown. The data belong to a study of T cell responses to AZD1222 COVID-19 vaccine. Overall study findings and caveats: It should be noted that donors were predominantly white British and more often female, and clonal diversity was possibly underestimated. Spike-specific TCR breadth and depth rose after two AZD1222 doses.

Sequencing used immunoSEQ multiplex PCR; TCRdb keeps in-frame clones, though not all of them. The table lists approximately 67,000 clones, around 89% of them singletons. Germline V lookup: CDR1 MDHEN, CDR2 SYDVKM. This CDR3 contains 16 residues. V shed 5 bases and J 3 bases; nucleotides not matched to a gene: 8. The sequence derives from an adult who received the AZD1222 COVID-19 vaccine. The chain is built from TRBV28 and TRBJ2-2, with 8 nucleotides matching TRBD1. The sample was peripheral blood, taken 28 days after the second AZD1222 dose. This chain's CDR3 is CASSGGTGRHTGELFF. The CDR3 DNA sequence: TGTGCCAGCAGTGGTGGGACAGGAAGACACACCGGGGAGCTGTTTTTT.